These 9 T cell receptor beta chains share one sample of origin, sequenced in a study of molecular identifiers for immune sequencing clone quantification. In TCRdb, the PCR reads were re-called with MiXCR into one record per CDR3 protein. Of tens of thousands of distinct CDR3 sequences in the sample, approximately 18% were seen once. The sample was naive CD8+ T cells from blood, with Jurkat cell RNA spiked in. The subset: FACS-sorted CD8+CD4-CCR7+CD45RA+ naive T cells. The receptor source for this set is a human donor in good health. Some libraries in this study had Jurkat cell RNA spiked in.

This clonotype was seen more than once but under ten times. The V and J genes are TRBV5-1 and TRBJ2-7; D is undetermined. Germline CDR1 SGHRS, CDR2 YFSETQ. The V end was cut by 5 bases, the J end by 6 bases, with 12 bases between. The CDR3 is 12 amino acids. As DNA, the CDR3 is TGCGCCAGCAGACTGGCGAACGGCGAGCAGTACTTC. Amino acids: CASRLANGEQYF.

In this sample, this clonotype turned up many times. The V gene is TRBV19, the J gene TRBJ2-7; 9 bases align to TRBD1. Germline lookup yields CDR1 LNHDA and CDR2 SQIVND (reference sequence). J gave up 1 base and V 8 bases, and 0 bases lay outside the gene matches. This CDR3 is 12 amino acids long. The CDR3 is CASGTGSYEQYF. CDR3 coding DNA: TGTGCCAGTGGGACAGGGTCCTACGAGCAGTACTTC.

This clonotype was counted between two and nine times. The CDR3 bases are TGCGCCAGCAGCCGAACGGGGGACACCGTCTCCTACAATGAGCAGTTCTTC. It encodes CASSRTGDTVSYNEQFF. This rearrangement joins TRBV5-1 to TRBJ2-1, with D perhaps TRBD1 or TRBD2 (6 bases each). Trimming cost V 4 bases and J 0 bases, with 17 bases left between them. In germline, CDR1 is SGHRS, CDR2 YFSETQ. The CDR3 is 17 residues long.

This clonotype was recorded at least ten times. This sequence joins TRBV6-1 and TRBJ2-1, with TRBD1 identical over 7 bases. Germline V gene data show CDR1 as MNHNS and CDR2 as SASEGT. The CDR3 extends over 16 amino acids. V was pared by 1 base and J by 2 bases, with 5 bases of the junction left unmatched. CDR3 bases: TGTGCCAGCAGTGAAGTAGTAGGACAGGCCTACAATGAGCAGTTCTTC. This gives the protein CASSEVVGQAYNEQFF.

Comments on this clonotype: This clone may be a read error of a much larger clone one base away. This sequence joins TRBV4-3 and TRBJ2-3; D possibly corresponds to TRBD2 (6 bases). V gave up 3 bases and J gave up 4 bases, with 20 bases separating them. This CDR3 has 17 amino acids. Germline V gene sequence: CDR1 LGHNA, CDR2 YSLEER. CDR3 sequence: CASSHDWMGGIPDTQYF. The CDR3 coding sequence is TGCGCCAGCAGCCATGATTGGATGGGCGGGATCCCAGATACGCAGTATTTT.

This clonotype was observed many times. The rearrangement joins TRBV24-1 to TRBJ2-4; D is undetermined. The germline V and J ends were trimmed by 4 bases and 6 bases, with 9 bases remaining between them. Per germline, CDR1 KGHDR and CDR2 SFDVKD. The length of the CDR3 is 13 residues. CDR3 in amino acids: CATSEGQTNIQYF. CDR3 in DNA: TGTGCCACCAGTGAAGGGCAAACAAACATTCAGTACTTC.

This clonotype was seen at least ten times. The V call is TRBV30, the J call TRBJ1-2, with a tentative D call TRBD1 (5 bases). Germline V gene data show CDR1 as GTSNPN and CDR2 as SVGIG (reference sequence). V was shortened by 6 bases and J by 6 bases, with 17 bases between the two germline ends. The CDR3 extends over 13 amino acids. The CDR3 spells CACEIGVLDGYTF. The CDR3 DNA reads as TGTGCCTGTGAGATAGGGGTTCTCGATGGCTACACCTTC.

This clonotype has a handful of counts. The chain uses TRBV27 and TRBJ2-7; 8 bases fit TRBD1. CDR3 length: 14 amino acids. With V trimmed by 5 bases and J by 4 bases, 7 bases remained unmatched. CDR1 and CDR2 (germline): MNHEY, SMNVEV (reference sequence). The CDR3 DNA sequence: TGTGCCAGCAGTCTCCAGGGGGCGCTTTACGAGCAGTACTTC. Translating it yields CASSLQGALYEQYF.

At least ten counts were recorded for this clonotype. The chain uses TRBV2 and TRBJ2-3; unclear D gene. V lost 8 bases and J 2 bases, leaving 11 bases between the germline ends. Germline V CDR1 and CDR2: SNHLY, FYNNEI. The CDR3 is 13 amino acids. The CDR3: CASEQLITDTQYF. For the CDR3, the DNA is TGTGCCAGCGAGCAGCTGATCACAGATACGCAGTATTTT.